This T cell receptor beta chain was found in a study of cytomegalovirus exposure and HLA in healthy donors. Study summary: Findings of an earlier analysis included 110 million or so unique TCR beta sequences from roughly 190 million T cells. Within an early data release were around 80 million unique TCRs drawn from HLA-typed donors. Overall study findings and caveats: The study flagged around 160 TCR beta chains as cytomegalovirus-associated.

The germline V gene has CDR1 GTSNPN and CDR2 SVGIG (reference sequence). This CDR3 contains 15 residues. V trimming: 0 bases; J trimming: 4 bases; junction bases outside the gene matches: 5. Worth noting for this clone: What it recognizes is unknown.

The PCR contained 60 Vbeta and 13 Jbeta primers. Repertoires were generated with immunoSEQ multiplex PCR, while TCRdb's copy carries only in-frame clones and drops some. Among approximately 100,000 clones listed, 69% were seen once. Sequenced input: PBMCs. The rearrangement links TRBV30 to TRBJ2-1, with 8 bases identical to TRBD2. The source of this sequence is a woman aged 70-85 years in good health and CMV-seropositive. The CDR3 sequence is CAWSVQAGVYNEQFF. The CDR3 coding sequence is TGTGCCTGGAGTGTACAAGCGGGGGTATACAATGAGCAGTTCTTC.